One and the same sample provided the 4 T cell receptor beta chains below, sequenced in a study of patients and donors after allogeneic stem cell transplantation. TCRdb used MiXCR to reprocess the RT-PCR reads, holding one entry per CDR3 protein. This sample has about a million distinct CDR3 sequences; approximately 19% occur once, and the top ten carry around 6%. The sequenced sample consisted of blood, either unsorted or a sorted T cell fraction (not recorded which). The receptors originated from a human donor who was either an allogeneic HSCT recipient or a stem cell or donor lymphocyte infusion donor (not recorded which). It is not recorded whose cells these are; they may come from a transplant donor.

This clonotype came up a few times. The rearrangement links TRBV7-9 to TRBJ2-5, with 7 bases matching TRBD1. V trimming: 3 bases; J trimming: 0 bases; junction bases outside the gene matches: 1. The CDR3 extends over 14 amino acids. Germline CDR1 SEHNR, CDR2 FQNEAQ (reference sequence). CDR3 residues: CASSLTGYQETQYF. In DNA form, the CDR3 reads TGTGCCAGCAGCTTGACAGGGTACCAAGAGACCCAGTACTTC.

The chain joins TRBV18 to TRBJ2-7; perhaps TRBD1 as D (6 bases). The CDR3 totals 14 residues. Germline-derived CDR1 and CDR2 are KGHSH and LQKENI. The V end lost 3 bases, the J end lost 0 bases, and 9 bases lay between the germline ends. This chain's CDR3 is CASSPDRNSYEQYF. The CDR3 DNA reads as TGTGCCAGCTCACCCGACAGGAACTCCTACGAGCAGTACTTC.

This clonotype was seen repeatedly, ten times or more. The chain recombines TRBV6-6 with TRBJ2-1, with D unclear. Trimming pared 1 base from V and 4 bases from J, leaving 5 bases between. This CDR3 is 13 amino acids long. Germline V lookup: CDR1 MNHNY, CDR2 SVGAGI (reference sequence). The DNA of the CDR3 is TGTGCCAGCAGTTACTGGCGATACAATGAGCAGTTCTTC. Its translation: CASSYWRYNEQFF.

This clonotype was detected only a few times. Mismatch with germline at one junction end may stem from a read error. V is TRBV29-1 and J is TRBJ1-1; D perhaps matches TRBD1 (6 bases). In germline, CDR1 is SQVTM, CDR2 ANQGSEA. There are 12 residues in the CDR3. The DNA for the CDR3 is TGCAGCCCGGGGCCCAGGGACACTGAAGTTTTCTTT. This codes for CSPGPRDTEVFF.